Given below is one T cell receptor (beta chain) in context. Germline V CDR1 and CDR2: LGHNA, YSLEER. V lost 1 base and J 4 bases, leaving 10 bases between the germline ends. This CDR3 has 14 residues. It was with 60 Vbeta and 13 Jbeta primers that the PCR ran. Produced via immunoSEQ multiplex PCR; TCRdb's table is partial and in-frame only. This table has roughly 100,000 clones, 78% appearing once. These data are taken from a study of cytomegalovirus exposure and HLA in healthy donors. The chain employs TRBV4-3 and TRBJ1-2; D possibly corresponds to TRBD1 (5 bases). The clonotype comes from a man aged 25 to 45 in good health and CMV-seronegative. Sequences were obtained from PBMCs. The CDR3 loop reads CASSQAGFGYGYTF. CDR3 nucleotides: TGCGCCAGCAGCCAAGCAGGGTTCGGCTATGGCTACACCTTC.